This T cell receptor (beta chain) was retrieved from a study of T cell changes during pregnancy in multiple sclerosis. The method was immunoSEQ multiplex PCR; TCRdb's version includes in-frame clones alone and lacks a portion of them. Among around 10,000 clones listed, around nine tenths were seen once. The V and J ends lost 2 bases and 1 base respectively, with 5 bases between them. Germline V gene lookup returns CDR1 LNHDA and CDR2 SQIVND (reference sequence). The CDR3 totals 13 residues. The receptor's source is a female donor in good health, enrolled as a control in a pregnancy study. The V gene is TRBV19, the J gene TRBJ1-1; D gene ambiguous. Sequencing used CD8+ T cells from peripheral blood mononuclear cells, obtained in the first trimester of pregnancy. CDR3 loop: CASSINRNTEAFF. The CDR3 DNA sequence: TGTGCCAGTAGTATAAACAGGAACACTGAAGCTTTCTTT.